This T cell receptor (beta chain) came from a study of CD8 T cells in Susac syndrome (dated by TCRdb to 2018 to 2020). Study-level background: Whether CD8+ T cell activation and differentiation in Susac syndrome was antigen driven was tested using repertoire sequencing. Summary of the overall study and its limitations: The study acknowledged that relatively few individuals were included in the TCR sequencing and HLA analysis.

For CDR1 and CDR2, the germline V gene (reference sequence) lists DFQATT and SNEGSKA. Measured from the cysteine to the phenylalanine, the CDR3 is 14 residues long. The CDR3 DNA has 42 bases and is translated from base 1. V loses 5 bases, J loses 12 bases, and the germline ends lie 26 bases apart. To note about this clonotype: The clone's antigen remains unknown. One base away there is no much larger clone; base qualities are not given.

Peripheral blood CD8+ and CD4+ T cells from healthy donors, Susac syndrome patients and multiple sclerosis patients were profiled by high-throughput TCR beta sequencing. Healthy donors were included as age- and sex-matched controls. CD8+ TEMRA cells were enriched by FACS, while bulk CD8+ and CD4+ T cells were purified by magnetic negative isolation. Blood was drawn into EDTA tubes, processed within 24 hours, and PBMCs were isolated by density gradient centrifugation. PBMCs intended for TCR sequencing were cryopreserved in liquid nitrogen and thawed later in a water bath at 37 degrees C. Purity of sorted or isolated CD4+, CD8+ and CD8+ TEMRA cells was at least 90%. RNA was extracted using the RNeasy kit, and roughly 0.45 to 1 microgram was reverse transcribed with random hexamers. The immunoSEQ multiplex PCR assay, covering 54 Vbeta and 13 Jbeta segments, was used to amplify TCR beta CDR3 regions. To correct PCR amplification bias, a synthetic template baseline was used for both primer optimization and computational correction. For the original study's pipeline: Reads were assigned to V, D and J genes according to IMGT and analyzed in immunoSEQ Analyzer, with only productive sequences retained. To calculate clonality, Shannon entropy was normalized by log2 of the number of productive unique sequences and then subtracted from one. Public and private clones were assessed among the 100 most prevalent clones of each patient and control. Susac-specific clones were defined as absent from healthy and MS cohorts, around 1,000 published viral clones and other ImmuneACCESS disease sequences. TCRdb cleaned the public reads at Q25 with fastp, built clones with MiXCR and kept in-frame beta chains. Here each entry gathers all rows of one CDR3 protein and keeps the most common genes and DNA. These V and J calls derive from TCRdb rather than the authors' analysis. A total of about 120,000 distinct CDR3 sequences appear in this sample, approximately 91% of them only once. The ten largest clones take up 0.11% to 0.15% of the sample.

Specimen: CD4+ T cells from PBMCs. The chain was built from TRBV20-1 and TRBJ2-7; the D gene is not confidently resolved. The origin of this receptor is a human donor in good health. The DNA sequence is TGCAGTGCTGCCATTGAGAACGGGCCCTACGGCGGGTACTTC. Its protein is CSAAIENGPYGGYF.